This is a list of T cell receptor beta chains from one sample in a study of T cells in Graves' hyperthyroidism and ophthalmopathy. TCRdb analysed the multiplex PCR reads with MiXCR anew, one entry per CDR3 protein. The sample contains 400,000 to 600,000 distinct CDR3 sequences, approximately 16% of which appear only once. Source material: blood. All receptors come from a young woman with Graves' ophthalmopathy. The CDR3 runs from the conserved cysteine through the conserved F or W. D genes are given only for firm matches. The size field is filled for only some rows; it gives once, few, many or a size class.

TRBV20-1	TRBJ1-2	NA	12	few	CSARKANYGYTF	TGCAGTGCACGTAAAGCTAACTATGGCTACACCTTC
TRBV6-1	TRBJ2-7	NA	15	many	CASSPVPSGTYEQYF	TGTGCCAGCAGCCCCGTACCTTCAGGGACCTACGAGCAGTACTTC
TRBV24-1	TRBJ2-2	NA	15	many	CATSDSDWETGELFF	TGTGCCACCAGTGACTCGGACTGGGAGACCGGGGAGCTGTTTTTT
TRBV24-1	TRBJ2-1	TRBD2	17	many	CATSDLRRAGGSGEQFF	TGTGCCACCAGTGATTTGCGTCGAGCGGGAGGTTCGGGTGAGCAGTTCTTC
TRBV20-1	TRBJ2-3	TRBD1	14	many	CSAREGGDLDTQYF	TGCAGTGCTAGAGAAGGGGGCGATCTTGATACGCAGTATTTT
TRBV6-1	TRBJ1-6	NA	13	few	CASISGGVDPLHF	TGTGCCAGCATAAGTGGAGGCGTAGATCCCCTCCACTTT
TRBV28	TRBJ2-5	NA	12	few	CASKEGPETQYF	TGTGCCAGCAAAGAGGGGCCAGAGACCCAGTACTTC
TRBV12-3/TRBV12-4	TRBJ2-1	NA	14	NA	CASSLGEIRNEQFF	TGTGCCAGCAGTTTAGGGGAGATAAGAAATGAGCAGTTCTTC
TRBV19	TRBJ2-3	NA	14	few	CASSHLTIGDTQYF	TGTGCCAGTAGTCATCTAACGATTGGGGATACGCAGTATTTT
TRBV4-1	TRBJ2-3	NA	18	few	CASSQDRELVVRTDTQYF	TGCGCCAGCAGCCAAGATAGGGAATTAGTAGTTCGCACAGATACGCAGTATTTT
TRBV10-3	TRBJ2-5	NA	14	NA	CAISESMGEETQYF	TGTGCCATCAGTGAGTCGATGGGAGAAGAGACCCAGTACTTC
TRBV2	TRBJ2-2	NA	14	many	CASSHGLNTGELFF	TGTGCCAGCAGTCACGGACTTAACACCGGGGAGCTGTTTTTT
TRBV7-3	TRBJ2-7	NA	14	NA	CASSFQSGSYEQYF	TGTGCCAGCAGCTTTCAATCCGGTTCCTACGAGCAGTACTTC
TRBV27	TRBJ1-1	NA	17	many	CASSQIKKGVQNTEAFF	TGTGCCAGCAGTCAAATAAAAAAAGGTGTTCAGAACACTGAAGCTTTCTTT
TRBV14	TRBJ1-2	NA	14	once	CASSQDSQIYGYTF	TGTGCCAGCAGCCAAGATTCACAGATCTATGGCTACACCTTC
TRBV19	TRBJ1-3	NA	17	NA	CASTMLGSGISGNTIYF	TGTGCCAGTACGATGTTGGGTTCGGGTATCTCTGGAAACACCATATATTTT
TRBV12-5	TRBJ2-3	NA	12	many	CASGPSTDTQYF	TGTGCTAGTGGCCCTTCAACAGATACGCAGTATTTT
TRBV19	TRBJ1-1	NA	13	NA	CASSVFVNTEAFF	TGTGCCAGTAGTGTTTTCGTGAACACTGAAGCTTTCTTT
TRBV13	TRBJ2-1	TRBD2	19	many	CASSFGTSGHHLPYNEQFF	TGTGCCAGCAGCTTCGGGACTAGCGGCCACCACCTCCCTTACAATGAGCAGTTCTTC
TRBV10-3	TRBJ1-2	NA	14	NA	CAIKGGDGNYGYTF	TGTGCCATCAAAGGAGGGGATGGGAACTATGGCTACACCTTC
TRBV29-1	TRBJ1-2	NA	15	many	CSVEEEGGEDYGYTF	TGCAGCGTTGAAGAAGAGGGGGGGGAGGACTATGGCTACACCTTC
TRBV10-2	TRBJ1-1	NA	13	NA	CASSESLNTEAFF	TGCGCCAGCAGTGAGTCGTTGAACACTGAAGCTTTCTTT
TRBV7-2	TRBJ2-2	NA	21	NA	CASSFFILSREGRGSTGELFF	TGTGCCAGCAGCTTTTTTATTTTATCGCGGGAAGGCAGGGGTAGCACCGGGGAGCTGTTTTTT
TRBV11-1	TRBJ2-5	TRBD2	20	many	CASSLALLAGGPQVLKTQYF	TGTGCCAGCAGCTTAGCGCTCCTAGCGGGAGGGCCCCAAGTTTTAAAGACCCAGTACTTC
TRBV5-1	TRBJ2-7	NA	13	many	CASRRAGSYEQYF	TGCGCCAGCAGGCGCGCAGGCTCCTACGAGCAGTACTTC
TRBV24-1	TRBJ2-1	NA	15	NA	CATSVGFSSYNERFF	TGTGCCACCAGTGTGGGTTTTAGCTCCTACAATGAGCGGTTCTTC
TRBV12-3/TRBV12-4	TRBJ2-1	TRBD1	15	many	CASSLGQGRGTEQFF	TGTGCCAGCAGTTTAGGACAGGGGCGCGGGACTGAGCAGTTCTTC
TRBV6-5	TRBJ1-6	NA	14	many	CASSYVKENSPLHF	TGTGCCAGCAGTTACGTAAAGGAAAATTCACCCCTCCACTTT
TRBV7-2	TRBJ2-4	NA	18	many	CASSLSVRADLAKNIQYF	TGTGCCAGCAGCTTAAGTGTCCGGGCGGATCTAGCCAAAAACATTCAGTACTTC
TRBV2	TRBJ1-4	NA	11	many	CASGFNEKLFF	TGTGCCAGCGGATTTAATGAAAAACTGTTTTTT
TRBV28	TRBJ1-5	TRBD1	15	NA	CASSRNRGSNQPQHF	TGTGCCAGCAGCAGAAACAGGGGCAGCAATCAGCCCCAGCATTTT
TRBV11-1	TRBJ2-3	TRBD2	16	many	CASSPETSGLTDTQYF	TGTGCCAGCAGCCCTGAGACTAGCGGACTCACAGATACGCAGTATTTT
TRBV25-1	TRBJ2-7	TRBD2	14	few	CASGHSGRAYEQYF	TGTGCCAGCGGCCATAGCGGGAGGGCCTACGAGCAGTACTTC
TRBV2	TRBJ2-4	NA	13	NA	CASMARAGDIQYF	TGTGCCAGCATGGCTAGGGCGGGTGACATTCAGTACTTC
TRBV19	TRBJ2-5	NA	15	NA	CASSIGRRELETQYF	TGTGCCAGTAGTATAGGTAGGAGGGAGCTGGAGACCCAGTACTTC
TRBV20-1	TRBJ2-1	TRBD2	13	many	CSATGLASNEQFF	TGCAGTGCTACCGGACTAGCGAGTAATGAGCAGTTCTTC
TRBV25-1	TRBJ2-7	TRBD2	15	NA	CASRERSGRGYEQYF	TGTGCCAGCAGGGAAAGAAGCGGGAGGGGTTACGAGCAGTACTTC
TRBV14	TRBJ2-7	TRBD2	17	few	CASSHYRLAGRGDEQYF	TGTGCCAGCAGCCATTATAGACTAGCGGGAAGGGGAGACGAGCAGTACTTC
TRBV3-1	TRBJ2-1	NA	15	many	CASSQAGVSYNEQFF	TGTGCCAGCAGCCAAGCGGGAGTTTCCTACAATGAGCAGTTCTTC
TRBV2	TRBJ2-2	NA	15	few	CASMSDRASTGELFF	TGTGCCAGCATGTCGGACAGAGCGAGCACCGGGGAGCTGTTTTTT
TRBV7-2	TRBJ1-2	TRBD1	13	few	CASSLKQGGGYTF	TGTGCCAGCAGCTTGAAACAGGGGGGAGGCTACACCTTC
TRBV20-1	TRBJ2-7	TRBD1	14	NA	CSARQGAMTYEQYF	TGCAGTGCTAGACAGGGGGCGATGACCTACGAGCAGTACTTC
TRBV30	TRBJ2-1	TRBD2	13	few	CACLAGAYNEQFF	TGTGCCTGCCTAGCGGGAGCTTACAATGAGCAGTTCTTC
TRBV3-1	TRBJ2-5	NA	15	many	CASSQGRGFQETQYF	TGTGCCAGCAGCCAAGGGAGGGGTTTTCAAGAGACCCAGTACTTC
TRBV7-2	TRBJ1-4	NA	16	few	CASSLARGIQNEKLFF	TGTGCCAGCAGCTTAGCTAGGGGTATCCAAAATGAAAAACTGTTTTTT
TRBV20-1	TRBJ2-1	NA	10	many	CSAQGNEQFF	TGCAGTGCCCAGGGGAATGAGCAGTTCTTC
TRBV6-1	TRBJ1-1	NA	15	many	CASSPGRYGDTEAFF	TGTGCCAGCAGCCCCGGCCGTTACGGGGACACTGAAGCTTTCTTT
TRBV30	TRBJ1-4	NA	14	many	CAWRGRYPNEKLFF	TGTGCCTGGAGGGGACGGTATCCTAATGAAAAACTGTTTTTT
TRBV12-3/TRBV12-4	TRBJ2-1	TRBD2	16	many	CASSLLASGSGDEQFF	TGTGCCAGCAGTTTACTGGCTAGCGGGAGCGGCGATGAGCAGTTCTTC
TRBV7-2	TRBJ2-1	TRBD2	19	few	CASSLVGLAGVPPNSEQFF	TGTGCCAGCAGCTTAGTTGGACTAGCGGGAGTCCCCCCTAATTCCGAGCAGTTCTTC
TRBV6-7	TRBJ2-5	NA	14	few	CASRGRRFQETQYF	TGTGCCAGCCGGGGCAGGAGATTTCAAGAGACCCAGTACTTC
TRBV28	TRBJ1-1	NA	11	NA	CASRGVGEAFF	TGTGCCAGCAGGGGGGTAGGTGAAGCTTTCTTT